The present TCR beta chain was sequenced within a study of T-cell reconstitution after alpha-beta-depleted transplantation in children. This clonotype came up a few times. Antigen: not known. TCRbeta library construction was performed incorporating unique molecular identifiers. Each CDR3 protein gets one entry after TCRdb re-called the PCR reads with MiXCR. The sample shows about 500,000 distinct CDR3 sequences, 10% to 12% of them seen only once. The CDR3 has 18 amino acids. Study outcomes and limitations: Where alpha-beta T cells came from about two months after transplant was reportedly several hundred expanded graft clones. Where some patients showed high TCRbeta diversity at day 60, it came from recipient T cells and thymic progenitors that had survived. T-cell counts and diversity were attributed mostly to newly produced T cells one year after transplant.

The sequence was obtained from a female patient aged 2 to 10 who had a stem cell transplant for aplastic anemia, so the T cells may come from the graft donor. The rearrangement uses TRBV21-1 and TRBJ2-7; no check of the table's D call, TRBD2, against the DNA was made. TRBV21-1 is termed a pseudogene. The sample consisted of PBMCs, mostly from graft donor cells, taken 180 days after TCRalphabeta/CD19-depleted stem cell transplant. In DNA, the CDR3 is TGTGCCAGCAGCCCATCAGCCGAGGGGCTAGCGGGAGTCCACGAGCAGTACGTC. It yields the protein CASSPSAEGLAGVHEQYV.